Below are 26 T cell receptor beta chains sequenced from a single sample in a study of shared clonotypes between healthy human individuals. Clones were sequenced by immunoSEQ multiplex PCR, and TCRdb holds only the in-frame ones, with some missing. The sample has some 2 million clones; roughly 94% are singletons. Sequencing was done on a sample of naive CD4+ T cells sorted from blood. The subset is: CD45RA+ positively selected. The receptor source for this set is a man aged 18 to 29 in good health.

The rearrangement joins TRBV10-3 to TRBJ2-2; D is undetermined. This CDR3 contains 16 residues. CDR1 and CDR2 (germline): ENHRY, SYGVKD. Trimming stripped 4 bases from V and 0 bases from J, with 12 bases between. The CDR3 region has the DNA TGTGCCATCAGTGCAATAGCTTCCGCGAACACCGGGGAGCTGTTTTTT. Amino acids: CAISAIASANTGELFF.

This clone has only one observation. The same CDR3 can be traced to other DNA sequences in this sample. The chain joins TRBV5-4 to TRBJ2-7; maybe TRBD1 (5 bases). The CDR3 runs 13 residues. V lost 4 bases and J 2 bases, leaving 10 bases between the germline ends. The germline V gene encodes CDR1 SGHNT and CDR2 YYREEE (reference sequence). The CDR3 region is CASSLRGTYEQYF. DNA for the CDR3: TGTGCCAGCAGCCTAAGGGGAACCTACGAGCAGTACTTC.

This chain joins TRBV10-1 and TRBJ2-6; D is unresolved. Trimming shortened V by 0 bases and J by 4 bases, and 10 bases separated the two germline ends. This CDR3 has 16 residues. The germline V gene has CDR1 WNHNN and CDR2 SYGVQD (reference sequence). Here the CDR3 reads CASSESRQAGANVLTF. Here the CDR3 DNA reads TGCGCCAGCAGTGAGTCGAGGCAGGCCGGGGCCAACGTCCTGACTTTC.

The chain has TRBV5-4 and TRBJ2-1; 11 positions agree with TRBD2. This CDR3 is 12 amino acids long. Germline CDR1 SGHNT, CDR2 YYREEE (reference sequence). V was clipped by 4 bases and J by 13 bases; unmatched bases: 4. For the CDR3, the DNA is TGTGCCAGCAGCCCCACTAGCGGGAGACAGTTCTTC. It codes for CASSPTSGRQFF.

The V call is TRBV2, the J call TRBJ2-7; D may be TRBD1 (5 bases). The CDR3 totals 16 residues. Germline-derived CDR1 and CDR2 are SNHLY and FYNNEI. The germline V and J ends were trimmed by 8 bases and 2 bases, with 22 bases remaining between them. DNA of the CDR3: TGTGCCAGCTCAAGAGCCATACAGGCAGCTCCCTACGAGCAGTACTTC. Translation: CASSRAIQAAPYEQYF.

The CDR3 spells CASSTSGGPGSYEQYF. The CDR3 coding sequence is TGTGCCAGCAGTACTAGCGGGGGACCGGGCTCCTACGAGCAGTACTTC. The rearrangement joins TRBV5-4 to TRBJ2-7; 11 nucleotides line up with TRBD2. The CDR3 consists of 16 residues. CDR1 SGHNT and CDR2 YYREEE come from the germline V gene (reference sequence). V shed 5 bases and J 0 bases; nucleotides not matched to a gene: 7.

This chain links TRBV2 with TRBJ1-1, with unresolved D. Germline CDR1 and CDR2: SNHLY and FYNNEI. Trimming pared 2 bases from V and 11 bases from J, leaving 6 bases between. The CDR3 contains 10 residues. The CDR3: CASSESPAFF. CDR3 in DNA: TGTGCCAGCAGTGAATCACCGGCTTTCTTT.

J is TRBJ1-1 and V is TRBV6-5, with a possible D match to TRBD1 (5 bases). This CDR3 is built from 13 residues. In germline, CDR1 is MNHEY, CDR2 SVGAGI. V dropped 5 bases and J dropped 6 bases, with 13 bases sitting between them. The CDR3 region has the DNA TGTGCCAGCAGTGGGGGATTAGGGGCTGAAGCTTTCTTT. It encodes CASSGGLGAEAFF.

This clone was recorded once. The chain recombines TRBV5-4 with TRBJ2-2; D tentatively fits TRBD1 or TRBD2 (6 bases each). CDR1 SGHNT and CDR2 YYREEE come from the germline V gene (reference sequence). The CDR3 sequence is 16 residues long. V lost 3 bases and J 2 bases, leaving 14 bases between the germline ends. This chain's CDR3 is CASSSGWGANTGELFF. The CDR3 region has the DNA TGTGCCAGCAGCTCTGGCTGGGGGGCTAACACCGGGGAGCTGTTTTTT.

The table lists this clone with a few counts. The chain combines TRBV25-1 with TRBJ1-6; tentative D call: TRBD1 (5 bases). The CDR3 extends over 12 amino acids. The V end was cut by 7 bases, the J end by 10 bases, with 11 bases between. Germline V lookup: CDR1 MGHDK, CDR2 SYGVNS. This chain's CDR3 is CASTSRGSPLHF. CDR3 coding DNA: TGTGCCAGCACCTCCCGGGGCTCACCCCTCCACTTT.

Of note for this clone: This sample includes further DNA sequences coding for the same CDR3. The chain recombines TRBV6-5 with TRBJ2-7; unclear D gene. Germline V lookup: CDR1 MNHEY, CDR2 SVGAGI. V was clipped by 6 bases and J by 0 bases, with 3 bases between them. This CDR3 is 11 amino acids long. Here the CDR3 DNA reads TGTGCCAGCAGGGGCTCCTACGAGCAGTACTTC. Its translation is CASRGSYEQYF.

The V gene is TRBV6-5, the J gene TRBJ2-7, with TRBD2 identical over 11 bases. Trimming took 5 bases from V and 4 from J; bases not matched to a gene: 7. The V gene's germline CDR1 is MNHEY and CDR2 SVGAGI. This CDR3 contains 15 residues. The CDR3 loop is CASSHLLAGEYEQYF. For the CDR3, the DNA is TGTGCCAGCAGTCACCTACTAGCGGGAGAATACGAGCAGTACTTC.

This clone has just one count. The V gene is TRBV13, the J gene TRBJ1-2; weak D call: TRBD1 (6 bases). Trimming left V 5 bases short and J 8 bases short, with 15 bases between. CDR3 length: 13 amino acids. Germline loops: CDR1 PRHDT, CDR2 FYEKMQ (reference sequence). The CDR3 region is CASSATGLQGYTF. The CDR3 DNA sequence: TGTGCCAGCAGCGCCACAGGGCTCCAGGGCTACACCTTC.

About this clone: The junction and the germline gene differ at one end; a read error may be behind it. The chain carries TRBV7-6 and TRBJ2-7, with 12 bases matching TRBD2. The CDR3 consists of 16 residues. Germline V lookup: CDR1 SGHVS, CDR2 FNYEAQ. The DNA of the CDR3 is TGTGCCAGCAGCTTAGCGTGGGCTCTAGCGGGAGGGATCATACACTTC. Amino acids: CASSLAWALAGGIIHF.

The J gene is TRBJ2-1, the V gene TRBV19; 13 nucleotides match TRBD2. The germline V gene has CDR1 LNHDA and CDR2 SQIVND (reference sequence). Trimming removed 3 bases from V and 7 bases from J; junction bases left unmatched: 6. The CDR3 spans 16 residues. CDR3 loop: CASSITSGRARNEQFF. For the CDR3, the DNA is TGTGCCAGTAGTATCACTAGCGGGAGGGCTAGGAATGAGCAGTTCTTC. Full variable domain (outside the CDR3, taken from reference TRBV19 and TRBJ2-1): DGGITQSPKYLFRKEGQNVTLSCEQNLNHDAMYWYRQDPGQGLRLIYYSQIVNDFQKGDIAEGYSVSREKKESFPLTVTSAQKNPTAFYLCASSITSGRARNEQFFGPGTRLTVL.

This chain uses TRBV7-9 with TRBJ1-6, with no clear D. V dropped 5 bases and J dropped 6 bases, with 8 bases sitting between them. Germline assignment: CDR1 SEHNR and CDR2 FQNEAQ (reference sequence). CDR3 length: 13 amino acids. CDR3 residues: CASSPLSNSPLHF. Written as DNA, the CDR3 is TGTGCCAGCAGCCCCCTCAGTAATTCACCCCTCCACTTT. Full variable domain (remainder filled in from reference TRBV7-9 and TRBJ1-6): DTGVSQNPRHKITKRGQNVTFRCDPISEHNRLYWYRQTLGQGPEFLTYFQNEAQLEKSRLLSDRFSAERPKGSFSTLEIQRTEQGDSAMYLCASSPLSNSPLHFGNGTRLTVT.

The chain employs TRBV28 and TRBJ2-7, with D possibly matching TRBD2 (6 bases). The V end lost 5 bases, the J end lost 0 bases, and 11 bases lay between the germline ends. The CDR3 is 14 residues long. Germline lookup yields CDR1 MDHEN and CDR2 SYDVKM. CDR3 coding DNA: TGTGCCAGCAGTCCGATGGACTACTCCTACGAGCAGTACTTC. This sequence encodes CASSPMDYSYEQYF.

Only one count was recorded for this clone. The chain carries TRBV5-1 and TRBJ1-3, with 9 nucleotides matching TRBD1. The V and J ends lost 4 bases and 4 bases, in that order; junction bases with no gene match: 6. The CDR3 consists of 15 residues. Germline lookup yields CDR1 SGHRS and CDR2 YFSETQ. CDR3 nucleotide sequence: TGCGCCAGCAGCCCGGGACAGGGCAGGGGAAACACCATATATTTT. Protein sequence: CASSPGQGRGNTIYF.

The chain joins TRBV30 to TRBJ2-3, with 8 nucleotides matching TRBD2. J gave up 5 bases and V 8 bases, and 6 bases lay outside the gene matches. Germline V gives CDR1 GTSNPN, CDR2 SVGIG (reference sequence). The CDR3 extends over 12 amino acids. The CDR3 nucleotides are TGTGCCCGGGGGGGCCTGGGAGATACGCAGTATTTT. This translates into CARGGLGDTQYF.

The chain employs TRBV7-3 and TRBJ2-3, with D uncertain. The V gene's germline CDR1 is SGHTA and CDR2 FQGTGA. The ends were cut back, 1 base at V and 1 base at J, with 9 bases in the middle. This CDR3 spans 15 amino acids. The CDR3 here is CASSLSDRRTDTQYF. DNA of the CDR3: TGTGCCAGCAGCTTAAGCGACCGTCGCACAGATACGCAGTATTTT.

This clone was observed once. V gene TRBV29-1 combines with J gene TRBJ2-3; D unclear. From germline, CDR1 is SQVTM and CDR2 ANQGSEA. This CDR3 has 12 residues. V gave up 5 bases and J gave up 2 bases, with 8 bases separating them. The CDR3 DNA follows: TGCAGCGTTCGCCTTTACACAGATACGCAGTATTTT. Protein sequence: CSVRLYTDTQYF.

The V gene is TRBV7-9, the J gene TRBJ2-7; tentatively, D is TRBD2 (5 bases). V was cut by 3 bases and J by 5 bases, with 17 bases left in between. CDR3 length: 15 residues. The germline CDR1 and CDR2 sequences are SEHNR and FQNEAQ (reference sequence). The CDR3 DNA is TGTGCCAGCAGCTTGGGCCGGGGAACAGAGGACGAGCAGTACTTC. Its translation: CASSLGRGTEDEQYF.

The V call is TRBV18, the J call TRBJ2-5; the D is unclear. The germline V and J ends were trimmed by 4 bases and 1 base, with 10 bases remaining between them. The germline V gene has CDR1 KGHSH and CDR2 LQKENI. The CDR3 runs to 14 residues. This chain's CDR3 is CASSLPDGQETQYF. CDR3 nucleotides: TGTGCCAGCTCACTTCCGGACGGCCAAGAGACCCAGTACTTC.

The chain combines TRBV2 with TRBJ2-3; D is unclear. This CDR3 has 12 amino acids. Germline V lookup: CDR1 SNHLY, CDR2 FYNNEI. Trimming left V 8 bases short and J 2 bases short, with 8 bases between. The CDR3: CASPGPTDTQYF. CDR3 coding DNA: TGTGCCAGCCCCGGACCCACAGATACGCAGTATTTT. Looking up the rest from reference TRBV2 and TRBJ2-3 gives the full variable domain: EPEVTQTPSHQVTQMGQEVILRCVPISNHLYFYWYRQILGQKVEFLVSFYNNEISEKSEIFDDQFSVERPDGSNFTLKIRSTKLEDSAMYFCASPGPTDTQYFGPGTRLTVL.

The chain has TRBV21-1 and TRBJ2-7. TRBV21-1 is marked as a pseudogene. The CDR3 extends over 14 amino acids. DNA of the CDR3: TGTGCCAGCAGCCTTCCCTTTGCAAACTACGAGCAGTACTTC. Translated, it gives CASSLPFANYEQYF.

V usage is TRBV5-5 and J usage is TRBJ1-4; D is unclear. This CDR3 is 14 amino acids long. CDR1 and CDR2 (germline): SGHKS, YYEKEE (reference sequence). Trimming shortened V by 3 bases and J by 8 bases, and 14 bases separated the two germline ends. The CDR3 coding sequence is TGTGCCAGCAGCTACCAATCTCTGGGGGAAAAACTGTTTTTT. Protein: CASSYQSLGEKLFF.